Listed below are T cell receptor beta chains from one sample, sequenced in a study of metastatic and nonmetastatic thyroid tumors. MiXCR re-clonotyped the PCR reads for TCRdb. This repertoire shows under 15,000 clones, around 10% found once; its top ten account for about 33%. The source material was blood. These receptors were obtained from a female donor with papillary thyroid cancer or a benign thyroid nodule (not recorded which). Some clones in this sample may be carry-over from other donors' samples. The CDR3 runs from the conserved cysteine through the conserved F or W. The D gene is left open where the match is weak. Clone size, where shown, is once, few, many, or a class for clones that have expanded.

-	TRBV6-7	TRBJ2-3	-	TGTGCCAGCAGGCACAGGCCGGGGAGACAACACCACACAGATACGCAGTATTTT	CASRHRPGRQHHTDTQYF
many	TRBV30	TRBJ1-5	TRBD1	TGTGCCTGGAGTCCCATCGGACAGGGGCCAAATCAGCCCCAGCATTTT	CAWSPIGQGPNQPQHF
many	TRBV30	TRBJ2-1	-	TGTGCCTGGAGTGAACAAGGGGATGAGCAGTTCTTC	CAWSEQGDEQFF
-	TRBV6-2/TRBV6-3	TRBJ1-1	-	TGTGCCAGCAGTTACTCGAGAGAGGCTGAAGCTTTCTTT	CASSYSREAEAFF
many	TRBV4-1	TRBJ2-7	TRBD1	TGCGCCAGCAGCCAAGCGCCGGGACAGGGGGCATACGAGCAGTACTTC	CASSQAPGQGAYEQYF
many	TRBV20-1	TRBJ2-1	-	TGCAGTGCTCCGGGGGGCCGGTCCTACAATGAGCAGTTCTTC	CSAPGGRSYNEQFF
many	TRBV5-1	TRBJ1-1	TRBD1	TGCGCCAGCAGCTCGGGGACAGCTTTGAACACTGAAGCTTTCTTT	CASSSGTALNTEAFF
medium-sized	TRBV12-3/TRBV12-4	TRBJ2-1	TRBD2	TGTGCCAGCAGTCCTGCGGGAGGCTCCTACAATGAGCAGTTCTTC	CASSPAGGSYNEQFF
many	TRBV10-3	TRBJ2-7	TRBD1	TGTGCCATCAGTAAAGGACAGGAGAGCTACGAGCAGTACTTC	CAISKGQESYEQYF
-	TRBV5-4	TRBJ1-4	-	TGTGCCAGCAGCTTGGACGGGGCGTTAGGCGGAAAACTGTTTTTT	CASSLDGALGGKLFF
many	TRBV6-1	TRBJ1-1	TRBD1	TGTGCCAGCAGACTAACAGGGGTCACTGAAGCTTTCTTT	CASRLTGVTEAFF
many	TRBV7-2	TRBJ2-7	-	TGTGCCAGCAGCTTGGGGTCTGGGCCAGCCCCATACGAGCAGTACTTC	CASSLGSGPAPYEQYF
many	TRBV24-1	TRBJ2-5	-	TGTGCCACCAGTGACACCGGACAGCAACAAGAGACCCAGTACTTC	CATSDTGQQQETQYF
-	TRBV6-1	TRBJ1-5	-	TGTGCCAGCAGCACTAGCTTGAGCAATCAGCCCCAGCATTTT	CASSTSLSNQPQHF
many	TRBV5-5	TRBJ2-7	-	TGTGCCAGCAGCTTGTCCGTCCCTGGTCGATCCTACGAGCAGTACTTC	CASSLSVPGRSYEQYF
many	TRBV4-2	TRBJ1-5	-	TGTGCCAGCAGCCAAGATTCGGGGTCTCAGCCCCAGCATTTT	CASSQDSGSQPQHF
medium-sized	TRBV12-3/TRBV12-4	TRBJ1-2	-	TGTGCCAGCAGTTTGGGCCCGGACACGACGGGTGGCTACACCTTC	CASSLGPDTTGGYTF
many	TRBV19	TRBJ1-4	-	TGTGCCAGTAGTATTTCCCAAGCGACTAATGAAAAACTGTTTTTT	CASSISQATNEKLFF
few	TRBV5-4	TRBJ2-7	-	TGTGCCAGCAGCTTGGCCGGCACCACCTACGAGCAGTACTTC	CASSLAGTTYEQYF
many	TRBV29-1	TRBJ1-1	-	TGCAGCGTTGTTTCCGGGATGAACACTGAAGCTTTCTTT	CSVVSGMNTEAFF
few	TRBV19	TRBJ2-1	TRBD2	TGTGCCAGTAGGCCGTCTAGCGGGCTAACCTACAATGAGCAGTTCTTC	CASRPSSGLTYNEQFF
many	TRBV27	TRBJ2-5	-	TGTGCCAGCAGTTTTCATTCTCAAGAGACCCAGTACTTC	CASSFHSQETQYF
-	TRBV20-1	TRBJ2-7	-	TGCAGTGCTAGAGGGCTAGCAGGTTACGAGCAGTACTTC	CSARGLAGYEQYF
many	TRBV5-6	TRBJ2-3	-	TGTGCCAGCAAACTAATAGGGGGATACACAGATACGCAGTATTTT	CASKLIGGYTDTQYF
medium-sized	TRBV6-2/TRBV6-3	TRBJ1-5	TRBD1	TGTGCCAGCAGTTCCACTACAGGGGGCGGGCAGCCCCAGCATTTT	CASSSTTGGGQPQHF
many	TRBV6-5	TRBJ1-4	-	TGTGCCAGCAGTTACACGCCCGCCACTAATGAAAAACTGTTTTTT	CASSYTPATNEKLFF
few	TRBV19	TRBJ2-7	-	TGTGCCAGTAGGGGGGACTTCTACGAGCAGTACTTC	CASRGDFYEQYF
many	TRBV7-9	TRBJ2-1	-	TGTGCCAGCAGCTCCAGCAATGAGCAGTTCTTC	CASSSSNEQFF
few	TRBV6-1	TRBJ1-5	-	TGTGCCAGCAGCCTGGGCCACGCAGGGGACGGGCCCCAGCATTTT	CASSLGHAGDGPQHF
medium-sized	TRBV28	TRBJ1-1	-	TGTGCCAGCAGTTTATGGGTACAGGACACTGAAGCTTTCTTT	CASSLWVQDTEAFF
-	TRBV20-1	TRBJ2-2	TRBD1	TGCAGTGCTAGACCCCGGGACAGATTCACCGGGGAGCTGTTTTTT	CSARPRDRFTGELFF